The 24 T cell receptor beta chains presented below share a single source sample, sequenced in a study of T cell changes during pregnancy in multiple sclerosis. Sequencing used immunoSEQ multiplex PCR; TCRdb keeps in-frame clones, though not all of them. The data contain roughly 100,000 clones, about nine tenths of them seen just once; the ten biggest clones take up around 0.79%. Material: peripheral blood, obtained in the second trimester of pregnancy. These receptor sequences come from a female donor in good health, enrolled as a control in a pregnancy study.

DNA of the CDR3: TGTGCCAGCAGCCTACAGGGGATGAACACTGAAGCTTTCTTT. Translation: CASSLQGMNTEAFF. This sequence joins TRBV7-9 and TRBJ1-1; 7 positions match TRBD1. Germline loops: CDR1 SEHNR, CDR2 FQNEAQ (reference sequence). Trimming cost V 5 bases and J 0 bases; bases outside gene matches: 3. CDR3 length: 14 residues.

The chain couples TRBV16 to TRBJ1-3; 7 bases line up with TRBD1. Germline V gene data show CDR1 as KGHSY and CDR2 as FQNENV. Germline trimming cut 0 bases from V and 2 bases from J; bases unmatched to any gene: 7. The CDR3 totals 17 residues. The DNA for the CDR3 is TGTGCCAGCAGCCAATCAGGCAGGGGACAGACTGGAAACACCATATATTTT. Residues: CASSQSGRGQTGNTIYF.

This clone is a singleton in its sample. V and J are TRBV10-3 and TRBJ1-4; no clear D. Looked up from germline, CDR1 is ENHRY and CDR2 is SYGVKD. CDR3 length equals 13 residues. The germline V and J ends were trimmed by 7 bases and 7 bases, with 13 bases remaining between them. The CDR3 sequence is CAITPDPGEKLFF. CDR3 sequence (DNA): TGTGCCATCACTCCTGACCCGGGTGAAAAACTGTTTTTT.

The chain carries TRBV5-1 and TRBJ1-1; the D gene is possibly TRBD1 (5 bases). CDR3 size: 15 residues. Germline values: CDR1 SGHRS, CDR2 YFSETQ. With 3 bases removed from V and 1 base from J, the gap between germline ends came to 13 bases. The CDR3 loop is CASSSHQGSNTEAFF. The CDR3 coding sequence is TGCGCCAGCAGCTCCCATCAGGGCTCGAACACTGAAGCTTTCTTT.

J is TRBJ2-7 and V is TRBV27; possibly TRBD1 for D (6 bases). V was pared by 0 bases and J by 3 bases, with 27 bases between. The CDR3 extends over 20 amino acids. Looked up from germline, CDR1 is MNHEY and CDR2 is SMNVEV (reference sequence). CDR3 in amino acids: CASSLSSPFGGQPQFYEQYF. CDR3 in DNA: TGTGCCAGCAGTTTATCCTCCCCCTTTGGGGGCCAGCCCCAATTCTACGAGCAGTACTTC.

The V call is TRBV28, the J call TRBJ1-1, with 7 bases lining up with TRBD1. Germline CDR1 MDHEN, CDR2 SYDVKM. This CDR3 contains 13 residues. V dropped 8 bases and J dropped 3; count of bases not matched to a gene: 6. The CDR3 DNA sequence: TGTGCCAGCCTACGAGGGGGCCACACTGAAGCTTTCTTT. Translation: CASLRGGHTEAFF.

The chain uses TRBV21-1 and TRBJ1-1. TRBV21-1 is deemed a pseudogene. This CDR3 comprises 17 residues. Here the CDR3 reads CASSIGDLCGENTEAFF. In DNA form, the CDR3 reads TGTGCCAGCAGCATAGGGGACCTATGCGGGGAGAACACTGAAGCTTTCTTT.

The chain couples TRBV15 to TRBJ2-7; D is perhaps TRBD2 (7 bases). The V gene's germline CDR1 is LNHNV and CDR2 YYDKDF (reference sequence). The V end lost 1 base, the J end lost 2 bases, and 12 bases lay between the germline ends. The CDR3 extends over 15 amino acids. The CDR3 DNA sequence: TGTGCCACCAGCAGAGGCGGGGGCTCGACCTACGAGCAGTACTTC. It codes for CATSRGGGSTYEQYF.

The chain joins TRBV6-1 to TRBJ2-5, with TRBD1 matching over 10 bases. Losses at the gene ends were 5 bases for V and 3 bases for J; bases not matched to a gene: 3. This CDR3 spans 14 amino acids. CDR1 and CDR2 from the germline V gene are MNHNS and SASEGT. The CDR3 reads CASSRQGAKETQYF. The DNA of the CDR3 is TGTGCCAGCAGTCGACAGGGGGCGAAAGAGACCCAGTACTTC.

V gene TRBV18 combines with J gene TRBJ2-3; 10 nucleotides agree with TRBD2. CDR1 is KGHSH and CDR2 is LQKENI in the germline V gene. This CDR3 region has 18 residues. V trimming: 6 bases; J trimming: 0 bases; junction bases outside the gene matches: 12. This CDR3 is CASSPVAGGRASTDTQYF. CDR3 nucleotides: TGTGCCAGCTCCCCGGTAGCGGGGGGCCGGGCTAGCACAGATACGCAGTATTTT.

The chain is built from TRBV5-1 and TRBJ2-1, with TRBD1 as a possible D gene (6 bases). CDR3 length: 14 residues. V gave up 4 bases and J gave up 3 bases, with 11 bases separating them. Germline CDR1 SGHRS, CDR2 YFSETQ. The CDR3 loop reads CASSNGTLYNEQFF. CDR3 in DNA: TGCGCCAGCAGCAACGGGACACTCTACAATGAGCAGTTCTTC. Variable domain in full (rest from reference TRBV5-1 and TRBJ2-1): KAGVTQTPRYLIKTRGQQVTLSCSPISGHRSVSWYQQTPGQGLQFLFEYFSETQRNKGNFPGRFSGRQFSNSRSEMNVSTLELGDSALYLCASSNGTLYNEQFFGPGTRLTVL.

The chain is built from TRBV12-2 and TRBJ1-5. TRBV12-2 is a listed pseudogene. This CDR3 contains 22 residues. The CDR3, as DNA: TGTGCAAGTCGGGAGGCCCCCCTCTCGAGGCGCATCAGAACCTATAGCAATCAGCCCCAGCATTTT. It codes for CASREAPLSRRIRTYSNQPQHF.

The chain links TRBV6-5 to TRBJ1-1; D is unclear. This CDR3 is 13 amino acids long. Germline V lookup: CDR1 MNHEY, CDR2 SVGAGI. V lost 6 bases and J lost 2, with 10 bases in between. CDR3 sequence reads: CASRQDINTEAFF. CDR3 nucleotides: TGTGCCAGCAGACAAGACATTAACACTGAAGCTTTCTTT.

This rearrangement joins TRBV2 to TRBJ2-4; the match to TRBD2 covers 14 bases. J gave up 8 bases and V 6 bases, and 9 bases lay outside the gene matches. The CDR3 has 16 residues. The germline V gene encodes CDR1 SNHLY and CDR2 FYNNEI. CDR3 loop: CASRKGLAGARYIQYF. Written as DNA, the CDR3 is TGTGCCAGCAGGAAGGGACTAGCGGGGGCGCGGTACATTCAGTACTTC.

This chain joins TRBV14 and TRBJ1-2; possibly TRBD1 for D (5 bases). The CDR3 is 14 amino acids. Germline V gene sequence: CDR1 SGHDN, CDR2 FVKESK. V was cut by 0 bases and J by 7 bases, with 12 bases left in between. In nucleotides, the CDR3 is TGTGCCAGCAGCCAAGATCGAGCAGGGATTGGCTACACCTTC. As protein: CASSQDRAGIGYTF.

This clone appeared a single time. The genes are TRBV7-2 and TRBJ1-2; D gene uncertain. Trimming removed 4 bases from V and 3 bases from J, with 18 bases in between. The V gene's germline CDR1 is SGHTA and CDR2 FQGNSA. CDR3 length: 16 amino acids. The CDR3, as DNA: TGTGCCAGCAGCTCAAAGGACGGGGATAGAGACTATGGCTACACCTTC. It is translated as CASSSKDGDRDYGYTF.

V gene TRBV15 combines with J gene TRBJ1-1; possible D gene TRBD1, 5 bases. The germline V and J ends were trimmed by 4 bases and 3 bases, with 15 bases remaining between them. The CDR3 loop spans 15 amino acids. Germline CDR1 reads LNHNV; CDR2 reads YYDKDF (reference sequence). The CDR3 sequence is CATSKGVHLDTEAFF. Here the CDR3 DNA reads TGTGCCACCAGCAAAGGGGTCCACCTCGACACTGAAGCTTTCTTT.

This clone was found once. The rearrangement joins TRBV7-2 to TRBJ1-1; 7 positions agree with TRBD1. The CDR3 spans 14 residues. CDR1 and CDR2 (germline): SGHTA, FQGNSA. With 4 bases clipped from V and 4 bases from J, the junction kept 6 bases outside the gene matches. The CDR3 sequence is CASSSGTDGTEAFF. The CDR3 DNA follows: TGTGCCAGCAGCTCTGGGACAGACGGCACTGAAGCTTTCTTT.

The chain recombines TRBV7-2 with TRBJ1-5; unclear D gene. This CDR3 has 13 residues. Germline assignment: CDR1 SGHTA and CDR2 FQGNSA. The V gene lost 3 bases and the J gene lost 3 bases, with 6 bases spanning the gap. The DNA of the CDR3 is TGTGCCAGCAGCTTCCGAGCCAATCAGCCCCAGCATTTT. Translation: CASSFRANQPQHF.

The gene calls are TRBV6-5 and TRBJ2-2; D possibly corresponds to TRBD1 (6 bases). Germline CDR1 and CDR2: MNHEY and SVGAGI. V lost 5 bases and J lost 5, with 15 bases in between. The CDR3 consists of 15 residues. The CDR3 here is CASSQRTVRTGELFF. For the CDR3, the DNA is TGTGCCAGCAGTCAACGGACAGTACGGACCGGGGAGCTGTTTTTT.

This chain links TRBV6-5 with TRBJ1-6; D is perhaps TRBD1 (5 bases). V gave up 0 bases and J gave up 7 bases, with 10 bases separating them. The CDR3 has 15 amino acids. CDR1 and CDR2 from the germline V gene are MNHEY and SVGAGI. The CDR3 region is CASSYSQAGNSPLHF. As DNA, the CDR3 is TGTGCCAGCAGTTACTCACAGGCGGGAAATTCACCCCTCCACTTT.

The DNA for the CDR3 is TGTGCCAGCAGCATCGGACAGGGGAGGAATCAGCCCCAGCATTTT. Its translation: CASSIGQGRNQPQHF. The chain carries TRBV21-1 and TRBJ1-5; the table's D call, TRBD1, was not checked against the DNA. TRBV21-1 is a pseudogene segment. This CDR3 spans 15 amino acids.

The chain links TRBV28 to TRBJ1-2, with TRBD1 identical over 7 bases. Germline V gene sequence: CDR1 MDHEN, CDR2 SYDVKM. V dropped 7 bases and J dropped 2; count of bases not matched to a gene: 10. This CDR3 has 15 residues. CDR3 bases: TGTGCCAGCATCACTTTTAGGGGGCGAAACTATGGCTACACCTTC. Amino acids: CASITFRGRNYGYTF.

CDR3 sequence (DNA): TGTGCCAGCAGCCCCCCAGGGACAGGGGTCATCCCGCCTGGAAACACCATATATTTT. Translating it yields CASSPPGTGVIPPGNTIYF. The chain couples TRBV5-4 to TRBJ1-3, with TRBD1 matching 10 bases. V trimming: 4 bases; J trimming: 2 bases; junction bases outside the gene matches: 15. CDR3 length: 19 amino acids. CDR1 and CDR2 from the germline V gene are SGHNT and YYREEE (reference sequence).